Shown below are 8 T cell receptor beta chains from a single sample sequenced in a study of blood T cell repertoires in COVID-19. Assay used: immunoSEQ multiplex PCR; TCRdb lists only in-frame clones, some missing. The table records 150,000 to 200,000 clones, under 80% of them present only once. The sequencing input was PBMCs or T cells enriched from blood (not recorded which). The receptor source for this set is a woman aged 50 to 60 with acute COVID-19.

The J gene is TRBJ1-6, the V gene TRBV5-1; D possibly corresponds to TRBD1 (5 bases). Trimming removed 0 bases from V and 7 bases from J, with 11 bases in between. Germline values: CDR1 SGHRS, CDR2 YFSETQ. The CDR3 covers 15 residues. The CDR3: CASSLAGGINSPLHF. The CDR3 DNA is TGCGCCAGCAGCTTGGCCGGGGGGATCAATTCACCCCTCCACTTT. Drawing the rest from reference TRBV5-1 and TRBJ1-6, the complete variable domain is KAGVTQTPRYLIKTRGQQVTLSCSPISGHRSVSWYQQTPGQGLQFLFEYFSETQRNKGNFPGRFSGRQFSNSRSEMNVSTLELGDSALYLCASSLAGGINSPLHFGNGTRLTVT.

The V gene is TRBV7-8, the J gene TRBJ1-1, with no clear D. V was cut by 4 bases and J by 1 base, with 13 bases left in between. Germline assignment: CDR1 SGHVS and CDR2 FQNEAQ. CDR3 length equals 15 residues. The CDR3 nucleotides read TGTGCCAGCAGCTCCTCGGTTGTACGGAACACTGAAGCTTTCTTT. Protein product: CASSSSVVRNTEAFF.

The J gene is TRBJ2-7, the V gene TRBV10-3; weak D call: TRBD2 (6 bases). The germline CDR1 and CDR2 sequences are ENHRY and SYGVKD. The V gene lost 5 bases and the J gene lost 10 bases, with 15 bases spanning the gap. This CDR3 has 12 amino acids. This chain's CDR3 is CAISRLGQEQYV. Written as DNA, the CDR3 is TGTGCCATCAGTCGACTAGGCCAGGAACAGTACGTC.

V usage is TRBV6-2 or TRBV6-3 and J usage is TRBJ2-1, with 9 bases lining up with TRBD2. The CDR3 length is 15 residues. The trim removed 8 bases at V and 0 bases at J, leaving 5 bases unmatched. CDR1 is MNHEY and CDR2 is SVGEGT in the germline V gene. This CDR3 is CASCLRGGSYNEQFF. The CDR3 DNA is TGTGCCAGCTGTTTGCGGGGGGGCTCCTACAATGAGCAGTTCTTC.

V gene TRBV4-1 combines with J gene TRBJ1-2, with 8 bases aligning to TRBD1. J gave up 3 bases and V 7 bases, and 10 bases lay outside the gene matches. Germline loops: CDR1 MGHRA, CDR2 YSYEKL. The CDR3 loop spans 15 amino acids. The DNA of the CDR3 is TGCGCCAGCACGGGGGCCGGGACAGGAGACTATGGCTACACCTTC. Protein product: CASTGAGTGDYGYTF.

This clone was seen more than once but under ten times. This chain links TRBV10-3 with TRBJ1-2, with D possibly being TRBD1 (6 bases). Germline loops: CDR1 ENHRY, CDR2 SYGVKD. This CDR3 comprises 14 residues. V was trimmed by 2 bases and J by 4 bases, leaving 11 bases between them. The CDR3 loop is CAISEIGRGYGYTF. CDR3 sequence (DNA): TGTGCCATCAGTGAGATTGGCAGGGGCTATGGCTACACCTTC.

This chain joins TRBV24-1 and TRBJ2-1, with 9 bases lining up with TRBD1. The CDR3 sequence is 16 residues long. J gave up 7 bases and V 0 bases, and 6 bases lay outside the gene matches. Germline V gene data show CDR1 as KGHDR and CDR2 as SFDVKD. This CDR3 is CATSDLKNDRGNEQFF. The CDR3 nucleotides are TGTGCCACCAGTGATTTGAAAAATGACAGGGGGAATGAGCAGTTCTTC.

V gene TRBV3-1 (or the pseudogene TRBV3-2) combines with J gene TRBJ1-2, with TRBD1 matching over 7 bases. Germline values: CDR1 LGHDT, CDR2 YNNKEL (reference sequence). V shed 1 base and J 7 bases; nucleotides not matched to a gene: 6. CDR3 length equals 14 residues. The CDR3 here is CASSQAGTEGGYTF. DNA of the CDR3: TGTGCCAGCAGCCAAGCGGGGACAGAGGGTGGCTACACCTTC.